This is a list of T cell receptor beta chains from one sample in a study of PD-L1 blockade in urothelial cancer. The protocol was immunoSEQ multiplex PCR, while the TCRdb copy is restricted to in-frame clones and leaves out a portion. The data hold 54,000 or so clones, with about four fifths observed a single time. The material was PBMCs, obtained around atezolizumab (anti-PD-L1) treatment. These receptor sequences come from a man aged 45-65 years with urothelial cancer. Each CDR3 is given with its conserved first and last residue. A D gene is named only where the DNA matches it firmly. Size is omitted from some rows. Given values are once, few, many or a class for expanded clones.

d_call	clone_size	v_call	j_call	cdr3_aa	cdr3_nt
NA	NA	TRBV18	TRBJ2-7	CASSNDKKQVYEQYF	TGTGCCAGCTCGAACGACAAAAAACAGGTATACGAGCAGTACTTC
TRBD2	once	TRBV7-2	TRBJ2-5	CASSSTKTSGRRETQYF	TGTGCCAGCAGCTCAACCAAAACTAGCGGGAGAAGGGAGACCCAGTACTTC
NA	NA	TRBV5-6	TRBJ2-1	CASSLERVPYNEQFF	TGTGCCAGCAGCCTGGAGAGGGTGCCCTACAATGAGCAGTTCTTC
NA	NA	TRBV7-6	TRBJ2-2	CASSLGGPNTGELFF	TGTGCCAGCAGCTTAGGAGGGCCCAACACCGGGGAGCTGTTTTTT
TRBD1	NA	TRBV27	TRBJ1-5	CASNSQGAGEPQHF	TGTGCCAGCAACTCACAGGGGGCGGGTGAGCCCCAGCATTTT
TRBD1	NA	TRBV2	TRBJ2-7	CASRVLKDRVNEQYF	TGTGCCAGCAGAGTTTTGAAAGACAGGGTTAACGAGCAGTACTTC
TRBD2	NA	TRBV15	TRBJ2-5	CATSRELAGGRETQYF	TGTGCCACCAGCAGAGAACTAGCGGGGGGGCGCGAGACCCAGTACTTC
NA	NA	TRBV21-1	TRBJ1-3	CASSKVPRDRGIPGNTIYF	TGTGCCAGCAGCAAAGTCCCCCGGGACAGGGGGATCCCTGGAAACACCATATATTTT
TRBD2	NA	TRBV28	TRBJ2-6	CASSLLRLAGRFPGANVLTF	TGTGCCAGCAGTTTACTCCGACTAGCGGGACGATTCCCTGGGGCCAACGTCCTGACTTTC
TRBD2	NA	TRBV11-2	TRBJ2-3	CASSPLRGALTDTQYF	TGTGCCAGCAGCCCCCTGCGGGGGGCCCTCACAGATACGCAGTATTTT